The source of this TCR beta chain is a study of technical replicates of blood from several donors. Germline-derived CDR1 and CDR2 are SGHRS and YFSETQ. Trimming removed 0 bases from V and 8 bases from J; junction bases left unmatched: 2. The CDR3 length is 15 residues. TCRdb keeps only in-frame clones here, not all; method: immunoSEQ multiplex PCR. Of tens of thousands of clones in the sample, approximately 94% were seen once. The J gene is TRBJ2-1, the V gene TRBV5-1; TRBD2 matches 13 bases. The sequence was obtained from a human donor in good health. The sequenced sample was T cells isolated from PBMCs. The CDR3 nucleotides are TGCGCCAGCAGCTTGGGACTAGCGGGAGGAGATGAGCAGTTCTTC. Protein: CASSLGLAGGDEQFF.